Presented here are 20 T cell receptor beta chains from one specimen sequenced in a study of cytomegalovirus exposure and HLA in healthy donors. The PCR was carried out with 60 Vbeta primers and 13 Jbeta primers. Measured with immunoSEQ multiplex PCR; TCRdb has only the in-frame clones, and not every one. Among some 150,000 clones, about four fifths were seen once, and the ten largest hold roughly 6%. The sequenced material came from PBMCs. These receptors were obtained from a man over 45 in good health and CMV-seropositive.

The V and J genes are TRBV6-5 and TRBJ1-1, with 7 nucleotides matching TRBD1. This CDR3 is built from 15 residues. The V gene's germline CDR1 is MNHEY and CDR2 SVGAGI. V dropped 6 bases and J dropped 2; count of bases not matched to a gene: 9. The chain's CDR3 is CASSRPGTVNTEAFF. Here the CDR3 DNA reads TGTGCCAGCAGCCGCCCCGGGACAGTAAACACTGAAGCTTTCTTT.

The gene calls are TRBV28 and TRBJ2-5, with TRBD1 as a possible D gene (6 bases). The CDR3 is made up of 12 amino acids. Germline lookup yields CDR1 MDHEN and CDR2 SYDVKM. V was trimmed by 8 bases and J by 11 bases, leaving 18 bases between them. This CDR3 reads CASSSTGEEQYF. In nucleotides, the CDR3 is TGTGCCAGCTCCTCGACAGGCGAAGAGCAGTACTTC.

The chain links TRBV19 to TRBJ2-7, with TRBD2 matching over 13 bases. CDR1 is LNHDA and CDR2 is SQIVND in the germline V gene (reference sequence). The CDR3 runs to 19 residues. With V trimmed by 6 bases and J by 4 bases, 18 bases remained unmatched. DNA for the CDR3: TGTGCCAGTAGCACGGATCGACTAGCGGGAGGACCTAACGGGTACGAGCAGTACTTC. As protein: CASSTDRLAGGPNGYEQYF.

The CDR3 region has the DNA TGTGCCAGCAGGACCGGGACAGGGAGCGGGGTAAATTCACCCCTCCACTTT. Encoded protein: CASRTGTGSGVNSPLHF. This sequence joins TRBV25-1 and TRBJ1-6, with 9 bases lining up with TRBD1. The CDR3 totals 17 residues. CDR1 is MGHDK and CDR2 is SYGVNS in the germline V gene. J lost 7 bases, V lost 6 bases, and 13 bases had no gene match. The variable domain in full, completed from reference TRBV25-1 and TRBJ1-6, reads EADIYQTPRYLVIGTGKKITLECSQTMGHDKMYWYQQDPGMELHLIHYSYGVNSTEKGDLSSESTVSRIRTEHFPLTLESARPSHTSQYLCASRTGTGSGVNSPLHFGNGTRLTVT.

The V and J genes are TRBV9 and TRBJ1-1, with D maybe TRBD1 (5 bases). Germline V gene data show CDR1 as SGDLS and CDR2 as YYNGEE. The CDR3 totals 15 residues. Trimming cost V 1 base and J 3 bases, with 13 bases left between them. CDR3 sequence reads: CASSVQTTADTEAFF. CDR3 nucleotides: TGTGCCAGCAGCGTACAAACGACAGCAGACACTGAAGCTTTCTTT.

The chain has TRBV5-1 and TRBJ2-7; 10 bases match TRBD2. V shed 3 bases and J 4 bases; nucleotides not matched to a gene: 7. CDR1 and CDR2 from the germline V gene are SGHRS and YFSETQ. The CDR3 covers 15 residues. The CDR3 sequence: CASSWRLAGAYEQYF. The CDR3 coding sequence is TGCGCCAGCAGCTGGAGGCTAGCGGGAGCGTACGAGCAGTACTTC.

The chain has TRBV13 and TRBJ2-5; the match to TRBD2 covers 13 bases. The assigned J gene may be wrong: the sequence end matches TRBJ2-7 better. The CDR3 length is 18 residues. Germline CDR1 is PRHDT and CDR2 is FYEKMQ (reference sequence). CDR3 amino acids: CASSATPDGLAGAYEQYF. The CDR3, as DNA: TGTGCCAGCAGCGCCACCCCCGATGGACTAGCGGGAGCCTACGAGCAGTACTTC.

In nucleotides, the CDR3 is TGTGCCAGCAGATTCCGGGACAGTGGGTCGACCCAGTACTTC. Translation: CASRFRDSGSTQYF. V and J are TRBV28 and TRBJ2-5, with 7 bases that match TRBD1. Germline V gene sequence: CDR1 MDHEN, CDR2 SYDVKM. Trimming cost V 6 bases and J 7 bases; bases outside gene matches: 11. This CDR3 has 14 amino acids.

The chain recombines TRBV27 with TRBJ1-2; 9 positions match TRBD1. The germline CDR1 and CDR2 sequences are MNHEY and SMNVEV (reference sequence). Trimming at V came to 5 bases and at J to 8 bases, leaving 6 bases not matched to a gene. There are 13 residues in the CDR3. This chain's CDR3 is CASSLGTGLGYTF. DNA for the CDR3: TGTGCCAGCAGTCTCGGGACAGGGCTCGGCTACACCTTC.

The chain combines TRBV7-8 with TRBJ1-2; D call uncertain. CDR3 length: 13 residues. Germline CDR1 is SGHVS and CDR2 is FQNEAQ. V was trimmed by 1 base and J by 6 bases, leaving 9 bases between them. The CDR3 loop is CASSLGHSDGYTF. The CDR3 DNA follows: TGTGCCAGCAGCTTAGGCCACTCCGATGGCTACACCTTC. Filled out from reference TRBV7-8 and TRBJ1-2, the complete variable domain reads GAGVSQSPRYKVAKRGQDVALRCDPISGHVSLFWYQQALGQGPEFLTYFQNEAQLDKSGLPSDRFFAERPEGSVSTLKIQRTQQEDSAVYLCASSLGHSDGYTFGSGTRLTVV.

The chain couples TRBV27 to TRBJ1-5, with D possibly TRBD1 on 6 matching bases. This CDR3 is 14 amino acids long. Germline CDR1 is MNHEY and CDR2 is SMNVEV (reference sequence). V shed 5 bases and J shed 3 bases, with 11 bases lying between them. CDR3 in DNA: TGTGCCAGCAGTCTAAACAGGGTCAATCAGCCCCAGCATTTT. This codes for CASSLNRVNQPQHF.

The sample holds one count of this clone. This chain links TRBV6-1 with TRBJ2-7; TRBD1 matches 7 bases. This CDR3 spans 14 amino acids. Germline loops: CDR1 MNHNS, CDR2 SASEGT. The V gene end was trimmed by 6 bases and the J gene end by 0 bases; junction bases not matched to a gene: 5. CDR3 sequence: CASSLTGNSYEQYF. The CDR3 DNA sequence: TGTGCCAGCAGCCTGACAGGGAACTCCTACGAGCAGTACTTC.

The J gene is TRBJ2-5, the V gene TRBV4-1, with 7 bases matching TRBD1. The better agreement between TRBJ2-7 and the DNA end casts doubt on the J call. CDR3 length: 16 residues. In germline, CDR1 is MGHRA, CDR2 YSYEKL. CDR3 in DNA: TGCGCCAGCAGCCAAGATCGACAGGGTACCCCCTACGAGCAGTACTTC. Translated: CASSQDRQGTPYEQYF.

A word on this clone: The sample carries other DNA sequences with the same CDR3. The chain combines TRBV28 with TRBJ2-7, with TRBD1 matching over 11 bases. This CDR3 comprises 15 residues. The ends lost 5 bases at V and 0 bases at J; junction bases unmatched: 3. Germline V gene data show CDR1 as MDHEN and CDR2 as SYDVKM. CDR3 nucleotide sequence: TGTGCCAGCAGTCTTGGGACAGGGGGCTCCTACGAGCAGTACTTC. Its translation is CASSLGTGGSYEQYF.

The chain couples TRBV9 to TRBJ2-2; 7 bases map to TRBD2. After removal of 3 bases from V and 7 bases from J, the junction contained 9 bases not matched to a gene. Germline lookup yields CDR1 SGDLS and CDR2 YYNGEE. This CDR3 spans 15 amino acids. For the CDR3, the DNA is TGTGCCAGCAGCGCCGGACTAGTGGAAGGCGGGGAGCTGTTTTTT. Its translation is CASSAGLVEGGELFF.

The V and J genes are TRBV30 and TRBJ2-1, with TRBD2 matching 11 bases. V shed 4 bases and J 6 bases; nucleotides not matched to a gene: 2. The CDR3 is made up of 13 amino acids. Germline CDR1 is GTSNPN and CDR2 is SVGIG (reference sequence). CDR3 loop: CAWKLAGGNEQFF. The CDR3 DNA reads TGTGCCTGGAAGCTAGCGGGAGGCAATGAGCAGTTCTTC.

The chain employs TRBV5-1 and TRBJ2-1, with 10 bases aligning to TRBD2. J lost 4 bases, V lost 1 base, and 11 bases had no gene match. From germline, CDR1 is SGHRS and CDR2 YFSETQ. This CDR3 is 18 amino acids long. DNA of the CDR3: TGCGCCAGCAGCTTGAGGGCTAGCGGGAGTTCCCGTTACAATGAGCAGTTCTTC. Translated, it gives CASSLRASGSSRYNEQFF.

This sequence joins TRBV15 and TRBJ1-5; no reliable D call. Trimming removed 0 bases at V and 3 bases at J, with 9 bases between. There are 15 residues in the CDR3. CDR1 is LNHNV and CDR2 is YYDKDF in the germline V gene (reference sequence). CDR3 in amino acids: CATSRDPGTNQPQHF. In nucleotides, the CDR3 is TGTGCCACCAGCAGAGATCCAGGAACCAATCAGCCCCAGCATTTT.

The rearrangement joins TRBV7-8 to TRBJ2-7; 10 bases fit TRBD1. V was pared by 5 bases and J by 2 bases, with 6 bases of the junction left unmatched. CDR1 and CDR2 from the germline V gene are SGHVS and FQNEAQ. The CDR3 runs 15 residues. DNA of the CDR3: TGTGCCAGCAGCCCTCGGACAGGGGGTCCCTACGAGCAGTACTTC. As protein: CASSPRTGGPYEQYF.

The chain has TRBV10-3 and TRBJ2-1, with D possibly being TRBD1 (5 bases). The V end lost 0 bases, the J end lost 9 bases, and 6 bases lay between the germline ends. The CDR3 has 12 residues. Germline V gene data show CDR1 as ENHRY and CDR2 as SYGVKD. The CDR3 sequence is CAISESTVEQFF. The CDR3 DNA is TGTGCCATCAGTGAGTCGACAGTTGAGCAGTTCTTC.